This T cell receptor beta chain was identified in a study of blood T cell repertoires in COVID-19. Study summary: The cDNA or gDNA used as material had been derived from T cells, B-cell-depleted T cells, or PBMCs.

Authors' analysis steps: Estimation of nucleated cell counts was performed using reference gene primer amplification. Generated by immunoSEQ multiplex PCR, the TCRdb table keeps only in-frame clones and is missing some. V, J and clone size are taken as reported in that table, and D and trimming were inferred from the DNA itself. In the table there are about 160,000 clones, approximately 80% of which are singletons. The CDR3 covers 15 residues. Germline V gives CDR1 SGHKS, CDR2 YYEKEE (reference sequence). Trimming removed 2 bases from V and 0 bases from J; junction bases left unmatched: 3. Seattle-derived patients entered the study during active infection and were followed longitudinally.

The J gene is TRBJ2-3, the V gene TRBV5-5, with 7 bases matching TRBD1. The material sequenced was peripheral blood. This sequence originates from a middle-aged woman with COVID-19, enrolled during active disease. CDR3 in DNA: TGTGCCAGCAGCTTCTCGGGACAGAGCACAGATACGCAGTATTTT. Residues: CASSFSGQSTDTQYF.